This passage covers 14 T cell receptor beta chains from one sample sequenced in a study of breast tumors, draining lymph nodes, adjacent tissues. MiXCR was run by TCRdb on the multiplex PCR reads, yielding one entry per CDR3 protein. In the table there are some 31,000 distinct CDR3 sequences, approximately 57% of which are singletons. The sequencing input was breast tumor tissue. All receptors come from a female donor with breast cancer. Some clones in this sample may be carry-over from other donors' samples.

This clonotype has at least ten counts. The chain is built from TRBV5-5 and TRBJ2-5; D is tentatively TRBD1 or TRBD2 (5 bases each). V was trimmed by 4 bases and J by 1 base, leaving 17 bases between them. Per germline, CDR1 SGHKS and CDR2 YYEKEE (reference sequence). There are 16 residues in the CDR3. This CDR3 is CASSDLRGRSQETQYF. CDR3 bases: TGTGCCAGCAGCGACTTACGGGGACGCTCCCAAGAGACCCAGTACTTC.

The chain employs TRBV6-5 and TRBJ1-3; 10 nucleotides align to TRBD1. From germline, CDR1 is MNHEY and CDR2 SVGAGI. V lost 4 bases to trimming and J lost 4 bases; unmatched junction nucleotides: 7. The CDR3 extends over 16 amino acids. CDR3 bases: TGTGCCAGCAGTTCCCCAGGGACAGGGGACGGAAACACCATATATTTT. It encodes CASSSPGTGDGNTIYF.

The rearrangement links TRBV5-1 to TRBJ2-1; 8 bases line up with TRBD1. Germline CDR1 and CDR2: SGHRS and YFSETQ. This CDR3 comprises 15 residues. The V segment lost 0 bases and the J segment 4 bases; nucleotides outside the gene matches: 3. The CDR3 region is CASSLEGTGYNEQFF. DNA of the CDR3: TGCGCCAGCAGCTTGGAGGGGACAGGTTACAATGAGCAGTTCTTC.

This clonotype appeared many times. This chain links TRBV28 with TRBJ1-6, with D unresolved. The germline V gene encodes CDR1 MDHEN and CDR2 SYDVKM. Trimming took 5 bases from V and 11 from J, leaving 10 bases between them. This CDR3 has 12 residues. This CDR3 reads CASSPPAAPLHF. The CDR3 nucleotides are TGTGCCAGCAGTCCCCCGGCGGCACCCCTCCACTTT.

This chain links TRBV5-4 with TRBJ1-6; no definite D call. CDR1 is SGHNT and CDR2 is YYREEE in the germline V gene (reference sequence). The ends were cut back, 0 bases at V and 7 bases at J, with 8 bases in the middle. The CDR3 contains 14 residues. CDR3 region: CASSLGRGNSPLHF. As DNA, the CDR3 is TGTGCCAGCAGCTTGGGGCGAGGGAATTCACCCCTCCACTTT. The complete variable domain, with remaining parts taken from reference TRBV5-4 and TRBJ1-6, reads ETGVTQSPTHLIKTRGQQVTLRCSSQSGHNTVSWYQQALGQGPQFIFQYYREEENGRGNFPPRFSGLQFPNYSSELNVNALELDDSALYLCASSLGRGNSPLHFGNGTRLTVT.

With regard to this clonotype: The junction does not match germline at one end; this may be a read error. CDR3: CASSVGPGVGEKLFF. The CDR3 coding sequence is TGTGCTAGCAGCGTAGGTCCAGGAGTGGGGGAAAAACTGTTTTTT. The chain is built from TRBV9 and TRBJ1-4; D is unresolved. CDR3 length: 15 residues. Looked up from germline, CDR1 is SGDLS and CDR2 is YYNGEE. The whole variable domain, remainder taken from reference TRBV9 and TRBJ1-4, is DSGVTQTPKHLITATGQRVTLRCSPRSGDLSVYWYQQSLDQGLQFLIQYYNGEERAKGNILERFSAQQFPDLHSELNLSSLELGDSALYFCASSVGPGVGEKLFFGSGTQLSVL.

This clonotype is a singleton in its sample. The rearrangement uses TRBV6-5 and TRBJ1-5; TRBD1 agrees at 9 bases. Per the germline V gene, CDR1 is MNHEY and CDR2 is SVGAGI. With V trimmed by 0 bases and J by 2 bases, 2 bases remained unmatched. There are 16 residues in the CDR3. Here the CDR3 DNA reads TGTGCCAGCAGTTACTCGACAGGGGGTGGCAATCAGCCCCAGCATTTT. It specifies CASSYSTGGGNQPQHF.

In this sample, this clonotype turned up a few times. A junction boundary mismatches the germline segment, possibly from a read error. The chain employs TRBV2 and TRBJ2-5; D not resolved. The CDR3 is 13 residues long. CDR1 and CDR2 from the germline V gene are SNHLY and FYNNEI. CDR3 protein: CASSADHQETQCF. CDR3 DNA sequence: TGTGCCAGCAGTGCGGACCATCAAGAGACCCAGTGCTTC.

Concerning this clonotype: Compared with germline, one end of the junction differs, possibly owing to a read error. This sequence joins TRBV20-1 and TRBJ2-7, with D maybe TRBD1 (5 bases). Germline V lookup: CDR1 DFQATT, CDR2 SNEGSKA (reference sequence). The CDR3 consists of 13 residues. The CDR3 region is CSAPWGYPYAQYF. CDR3 DNA sequence: TGCAGTGCTCCCTGGGGCTACCCCTACGCGCAGTACTTC.

The chain carries TRBV11-2 and TRBJ2-7; D may be TRBD2 (6 bases). The V end was cut by 3 bases, the J end by 11 bases, with 11 bases between. Germline lookup yields CDR1 SGHAT and CDR2 FQNNGV. CDR3 length: 11 residues. The chain's CDR3 is CASSFSTSKYF. The CDR3 DNA follows: TGTGCCAGCAGCTTCAGTACTAGCAAGTACTTC.

This clonotype was picked up one time. The chain employs TRBV7-2 and TRBJ2-3; D might be TRBD2 (5 bases). This CDR3 has 13 residues. Trimming shortened V by 5 bases and J by 2 bases, and 8 bases separated the two germline ends. Germline loops: CDR1 SGHTA, CDR2 FQGNSA. CDR3 in amino acids: CASSPGSTDTQYF. CDR3 bases: TGTGCCAGCAGCCCGGGGTCCACAGATACGCAGTATTTT.

The chain links TRBV7-9 to TRBJ2-3; 8 nucleotides agree with TRBD1. V gave up 2 bases and J gave up 5 bases; unmatched junction bases: 9. Germline CDR1 SEHNR, CDR2 FQNEAQ (reference sequence). There are 16 residues in the CDR3. As DNA, the CDR3 is TGTGCCAGCAGCTTAACCAGGACAGGGTATCGAGATACGCAGTATTTT. It yields the protein CASSLTRTGYRDTQYF.

This sequence joins TRBV10-3 and TRBJ1-2; TRBD1 is a possible D gene (5 bases). From germline, CDR1 is ENHRY and CDR2 SYGVKD. Between the trimmed V and J ends, which lost 4 bases and 3 bases, there was a span of 15 bases. The CDR3 sequence is 15 residues long. CDR3 protein: CAISASRDRDYGYTF. The CDR3 DNA follows: TGTGCCATCAGTGCTTCCCGGGACCGAGACTATGGCTACACCTTC.

This clonotype is deemed medium-sized. The rearrangement links TRBV7-3 to TRBJ2-6, with no clear D. This CDR3 is 17 amino acids long. Trimming shortened V by 0 bases and J by 0 bases, and 9 bases separated the two germline ends. The germline CDR1 and CDR2 sequences are SGHTA and FQGTGA. Written as DNA, the CDR3 is TGTGCCAGCAGCTTAACGGGTCTAAGCTCTGGGGCCAACGTCCTGACTTTC. Its protein product is CASSLTGLSSGANVLTF.